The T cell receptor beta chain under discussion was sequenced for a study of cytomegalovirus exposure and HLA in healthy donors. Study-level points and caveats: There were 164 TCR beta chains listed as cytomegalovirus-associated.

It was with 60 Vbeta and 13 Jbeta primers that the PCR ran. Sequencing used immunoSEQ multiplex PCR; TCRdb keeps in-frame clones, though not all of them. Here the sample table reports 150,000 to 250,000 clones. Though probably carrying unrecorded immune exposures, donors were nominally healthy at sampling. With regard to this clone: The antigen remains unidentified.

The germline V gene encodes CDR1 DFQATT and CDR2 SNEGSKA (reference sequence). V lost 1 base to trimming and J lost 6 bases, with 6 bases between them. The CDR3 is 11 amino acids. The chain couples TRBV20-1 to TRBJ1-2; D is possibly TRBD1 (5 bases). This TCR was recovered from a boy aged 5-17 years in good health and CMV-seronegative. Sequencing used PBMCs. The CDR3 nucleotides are TGCAGTGCTAGAGCCAGGGATGGCTACACCTTC. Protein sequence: CSARARDGYTF.